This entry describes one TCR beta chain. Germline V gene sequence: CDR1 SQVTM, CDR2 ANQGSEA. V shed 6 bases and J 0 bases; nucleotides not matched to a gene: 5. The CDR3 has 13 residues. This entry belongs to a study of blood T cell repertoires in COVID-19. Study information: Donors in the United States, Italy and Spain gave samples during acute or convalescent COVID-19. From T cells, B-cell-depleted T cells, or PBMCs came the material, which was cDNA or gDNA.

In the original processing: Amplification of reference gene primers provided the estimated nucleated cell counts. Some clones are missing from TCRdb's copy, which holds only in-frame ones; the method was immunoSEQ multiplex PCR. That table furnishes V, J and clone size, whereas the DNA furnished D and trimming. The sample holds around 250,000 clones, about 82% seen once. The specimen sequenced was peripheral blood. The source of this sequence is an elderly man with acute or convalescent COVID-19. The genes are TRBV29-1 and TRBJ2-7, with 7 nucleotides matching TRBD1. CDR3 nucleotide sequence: TGCAGCGTGCCGGGACAGCGCTCCTACGAGCAGTACTTC. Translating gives CSVPGQRSYEQYF.